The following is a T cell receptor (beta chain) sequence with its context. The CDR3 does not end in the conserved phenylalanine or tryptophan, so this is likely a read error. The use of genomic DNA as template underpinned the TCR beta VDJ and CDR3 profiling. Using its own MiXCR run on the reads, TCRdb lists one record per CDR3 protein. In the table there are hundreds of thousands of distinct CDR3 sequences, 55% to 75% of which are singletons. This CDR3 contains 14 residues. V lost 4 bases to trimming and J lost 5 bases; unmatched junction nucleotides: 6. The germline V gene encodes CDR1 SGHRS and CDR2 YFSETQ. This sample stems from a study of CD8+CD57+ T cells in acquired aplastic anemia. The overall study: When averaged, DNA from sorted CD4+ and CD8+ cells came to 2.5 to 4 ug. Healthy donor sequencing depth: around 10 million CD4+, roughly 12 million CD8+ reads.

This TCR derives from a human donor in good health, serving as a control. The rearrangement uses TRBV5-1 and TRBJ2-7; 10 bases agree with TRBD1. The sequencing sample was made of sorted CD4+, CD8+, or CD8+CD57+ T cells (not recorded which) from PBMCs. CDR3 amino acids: CASSRDRGGNEQYS. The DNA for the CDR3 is TGCGCCAGCAGCCGGGACAGGGGAGGCAACGAGCAGTACTCC.